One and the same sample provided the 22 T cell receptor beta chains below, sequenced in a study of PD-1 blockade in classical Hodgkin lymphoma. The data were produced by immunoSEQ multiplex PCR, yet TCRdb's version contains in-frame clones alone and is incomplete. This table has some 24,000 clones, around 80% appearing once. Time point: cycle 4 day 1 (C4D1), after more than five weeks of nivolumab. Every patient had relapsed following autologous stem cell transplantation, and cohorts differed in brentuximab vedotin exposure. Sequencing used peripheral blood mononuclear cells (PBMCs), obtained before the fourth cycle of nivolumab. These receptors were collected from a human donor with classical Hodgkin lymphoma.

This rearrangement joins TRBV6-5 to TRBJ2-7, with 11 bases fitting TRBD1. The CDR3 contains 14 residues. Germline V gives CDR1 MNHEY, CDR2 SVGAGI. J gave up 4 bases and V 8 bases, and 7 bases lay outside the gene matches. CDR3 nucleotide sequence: TGTGCCAGCCGCGGACAGGGGGCGCTGTACGAGCAGTACTTC. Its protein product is CASRGQGALYEQYF.

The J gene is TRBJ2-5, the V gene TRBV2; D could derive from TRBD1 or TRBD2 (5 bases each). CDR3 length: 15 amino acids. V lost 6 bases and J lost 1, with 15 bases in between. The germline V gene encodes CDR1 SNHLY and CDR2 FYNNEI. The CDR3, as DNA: TGTGCCAGCAGGGGGGTTATGAGAGCCCAAGAGACCCAGTACTTC. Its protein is CASRGVMRAQETQYF.

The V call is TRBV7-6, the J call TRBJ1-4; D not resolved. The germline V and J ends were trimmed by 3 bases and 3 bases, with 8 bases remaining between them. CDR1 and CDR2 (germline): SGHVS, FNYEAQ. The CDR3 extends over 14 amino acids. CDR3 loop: CASSFRSSNEKLFF. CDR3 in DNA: TGTGCCAGCAGCTTTAGAAGTTCTAATGAAAAACTGTTTTTT. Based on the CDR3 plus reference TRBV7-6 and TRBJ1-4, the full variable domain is GAGVSQSPRYKVTKRGQDVALRCDPISGHVSLYWYRQALGQGPEFLTYFNYEAQQDKSGLPNDRFSAERPEGSISTLTIQRTEQRDSAMYRCASSFRSSNEKLFFGSGTQLSVL.

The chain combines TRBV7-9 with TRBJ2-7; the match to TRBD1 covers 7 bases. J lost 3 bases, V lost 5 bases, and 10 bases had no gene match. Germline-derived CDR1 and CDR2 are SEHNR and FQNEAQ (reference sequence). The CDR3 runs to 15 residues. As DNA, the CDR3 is TGTGCCAGCAGCCGACCCGGACAGGCACGCTACGAGCAGTACTTC. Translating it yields CASSRPGQARYEQYF. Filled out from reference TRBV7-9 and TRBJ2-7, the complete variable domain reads DTGVSQNPRHKITKRGQNVTFRCDPISEHNRLYWYRQTLGQGPEFLTYFQNEAQLEKSRLLSDRFSAERPKGSFSTLEIQRTEQGDSAMYLCASSRPGQARYEQYFGPGTRLTVT.

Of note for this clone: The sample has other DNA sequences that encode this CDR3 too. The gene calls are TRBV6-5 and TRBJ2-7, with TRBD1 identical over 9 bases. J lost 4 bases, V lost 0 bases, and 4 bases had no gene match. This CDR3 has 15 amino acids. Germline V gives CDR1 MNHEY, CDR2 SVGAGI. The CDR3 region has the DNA TGTGCCAGCAGTTACTCGGGGACAGGGACTTACGAGCAGTACTTC. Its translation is CASSYSGTGTYEQYF.

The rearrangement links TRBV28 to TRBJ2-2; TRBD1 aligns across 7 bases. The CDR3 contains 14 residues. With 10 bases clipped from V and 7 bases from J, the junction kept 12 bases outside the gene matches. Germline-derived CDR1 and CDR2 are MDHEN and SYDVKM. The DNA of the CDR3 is TGTGCCACCGAGGGGGCTGGTGAAGGCGGGGAGCTGTTTTTT. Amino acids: CATEGAGEGGELFF.

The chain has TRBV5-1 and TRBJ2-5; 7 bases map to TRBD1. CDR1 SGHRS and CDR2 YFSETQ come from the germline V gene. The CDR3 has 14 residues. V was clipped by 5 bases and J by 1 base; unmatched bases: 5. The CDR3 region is CASRLTGIQETQYF. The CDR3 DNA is TGCGCCAGCAGACTGACAGGGATCCAAGAGACCCAGTACTTC.

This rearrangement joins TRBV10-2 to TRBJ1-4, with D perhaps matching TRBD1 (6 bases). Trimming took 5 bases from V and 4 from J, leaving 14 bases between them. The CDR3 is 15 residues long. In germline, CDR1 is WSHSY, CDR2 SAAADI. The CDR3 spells CASSINRDNNEKLFF. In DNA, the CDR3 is TGCGCCAGCAGTATAAACCGGGACAATAATGAAAAACTGTTTTTT.

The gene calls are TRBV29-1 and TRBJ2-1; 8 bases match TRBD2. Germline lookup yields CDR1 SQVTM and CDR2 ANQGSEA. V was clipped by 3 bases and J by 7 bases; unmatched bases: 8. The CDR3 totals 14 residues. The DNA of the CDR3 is TGCAGCGTTGATACAGCGGGGGCCGGGAATGAGCAGTTCTTC. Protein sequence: CSVDTAGAGNEQFF.

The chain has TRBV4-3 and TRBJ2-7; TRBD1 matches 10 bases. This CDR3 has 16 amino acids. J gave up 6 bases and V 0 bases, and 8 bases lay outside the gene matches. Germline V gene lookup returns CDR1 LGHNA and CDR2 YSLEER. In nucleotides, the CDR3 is TGCGCCAGCAGCCAAGATGGTGGACAGGGGGTCGCCGAGCAGTACTTC. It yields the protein CASSQDGGQGVAEQYF.

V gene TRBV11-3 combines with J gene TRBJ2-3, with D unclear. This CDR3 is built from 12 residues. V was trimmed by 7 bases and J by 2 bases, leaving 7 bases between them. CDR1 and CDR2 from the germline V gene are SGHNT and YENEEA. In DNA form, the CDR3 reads TGTGCCAGCAAAACCTTCACAGATACGCAGTATTTT. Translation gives CASKTFTDTQYF.

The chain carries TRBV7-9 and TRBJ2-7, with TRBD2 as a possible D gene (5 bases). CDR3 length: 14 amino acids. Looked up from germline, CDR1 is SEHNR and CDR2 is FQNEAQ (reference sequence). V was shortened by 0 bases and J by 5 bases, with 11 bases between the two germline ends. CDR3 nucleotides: TGTGCCAGCAGCTTAGCGGGAGCGAGAAACGAGCAGTACTTC. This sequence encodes CASSLAGARNEQYF.

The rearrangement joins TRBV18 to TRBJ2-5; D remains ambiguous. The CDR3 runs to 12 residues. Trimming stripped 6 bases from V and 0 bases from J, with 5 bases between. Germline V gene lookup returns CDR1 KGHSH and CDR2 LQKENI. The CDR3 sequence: CASSLYQETQYF. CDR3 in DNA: TGTGCCAGCTCCCTGTACCAAGAGACCCAGTACTTC. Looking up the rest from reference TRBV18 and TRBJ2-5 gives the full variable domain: NAGVMQNPRHLVRRRGQEARLRCSPMKGHSHVYWYRQLPEEGLKFMVYLQKENIIDESGMPKERFSAEFPKEGPSILRIQQVVRGDSAAYFCASSLYQETQYFGPGTRLLVL.

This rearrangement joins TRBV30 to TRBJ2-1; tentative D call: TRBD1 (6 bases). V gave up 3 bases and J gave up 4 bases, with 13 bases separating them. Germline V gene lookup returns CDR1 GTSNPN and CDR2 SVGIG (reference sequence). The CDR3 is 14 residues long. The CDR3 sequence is CAWSQGMRYNEQFF. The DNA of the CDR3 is TGTGCCTGGAGCCAGGGGATGAGATACAATGAGCAGTTCTTC.

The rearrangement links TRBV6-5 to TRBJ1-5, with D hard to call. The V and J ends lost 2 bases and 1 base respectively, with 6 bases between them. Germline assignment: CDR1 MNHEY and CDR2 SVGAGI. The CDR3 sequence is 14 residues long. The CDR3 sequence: CASSYGGSNQPQHF. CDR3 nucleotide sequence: TGTGCCAGCAGTTACGGTGGCAGCAATCAGCCCCAGCATTTT.

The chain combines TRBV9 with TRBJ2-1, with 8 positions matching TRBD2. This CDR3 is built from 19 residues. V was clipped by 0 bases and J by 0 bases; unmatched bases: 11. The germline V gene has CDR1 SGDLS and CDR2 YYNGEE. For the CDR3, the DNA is TGTGCCAGCAGCGTAGCTGGAGGTAGCGGGGCTAGCTCCTACAATGAGCAGTTCTTC. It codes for CASSVAGGSGASSYNEQFF.

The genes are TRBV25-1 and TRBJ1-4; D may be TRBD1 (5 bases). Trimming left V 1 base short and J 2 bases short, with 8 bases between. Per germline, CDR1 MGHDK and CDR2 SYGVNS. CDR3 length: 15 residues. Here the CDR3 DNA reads TGTGCCAGCAGTGAATGGGGGGAGACTAATGAAAAACTGTTTTTT. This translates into CASSEWGETNEKLFF. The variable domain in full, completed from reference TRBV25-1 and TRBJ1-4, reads EADIYQTPRYLVIGTGKKITLECSQTMGHDKMYWYQQDPGMELHLIHYSYGVNSTEKGDLSSESTVSRIRTEHFPLTLESARPSHTSQYLCASSEWGETNEKLFFGSGTQLSVL.

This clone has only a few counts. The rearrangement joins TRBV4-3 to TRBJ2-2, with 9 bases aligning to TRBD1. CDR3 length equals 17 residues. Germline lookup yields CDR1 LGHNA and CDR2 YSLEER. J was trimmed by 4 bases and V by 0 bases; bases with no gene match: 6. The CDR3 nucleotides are TGCGCCAGCAGCCAAGATACAGGGGGCTATCGCACCGGGGAGCTGTTTTTT. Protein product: CASSQDTGGYRTGELFF.

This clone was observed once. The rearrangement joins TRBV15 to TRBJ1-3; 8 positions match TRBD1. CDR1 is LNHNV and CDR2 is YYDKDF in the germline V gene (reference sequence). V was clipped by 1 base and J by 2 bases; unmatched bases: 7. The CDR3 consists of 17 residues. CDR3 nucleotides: TGTGCCACCAGCAGAGGGGGGGACAGGATCCCTGGAAACACCATATATTTT. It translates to CATSRGGDRIPGNTIYF.

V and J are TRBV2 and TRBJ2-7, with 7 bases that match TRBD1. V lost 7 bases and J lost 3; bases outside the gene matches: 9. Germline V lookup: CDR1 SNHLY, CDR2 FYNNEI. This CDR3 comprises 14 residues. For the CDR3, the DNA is TGTGCCAGCAACCCCCGGGACAGAGGCTACGAGCAGTACTTC. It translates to CASNPRDRGYEQYF.

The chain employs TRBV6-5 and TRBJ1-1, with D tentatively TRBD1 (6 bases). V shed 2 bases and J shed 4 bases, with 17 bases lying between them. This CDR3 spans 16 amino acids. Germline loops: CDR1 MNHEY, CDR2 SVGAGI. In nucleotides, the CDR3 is TGTGCCAGCAGTTACACCCCGCGGGGGGCGGGCACTGAAGCTTTCTTT. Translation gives CASSYTPRGAGTEAFF.

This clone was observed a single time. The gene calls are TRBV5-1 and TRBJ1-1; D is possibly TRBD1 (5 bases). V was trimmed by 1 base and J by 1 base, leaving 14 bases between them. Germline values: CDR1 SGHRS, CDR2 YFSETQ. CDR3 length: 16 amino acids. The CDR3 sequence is CASSLYGGGWNTEAFF. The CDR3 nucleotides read TGCGCCAGCAGCTTGTACGGGGGAGGTTGGAACACTGAAGCTTTCTTT.